Each of the 21 T cell receptor beta chains below was sequenced from the same sample in a study of T cells in Graves' hyperthyroidism and ophthalmopathy. Using RNA transcripts as the source, TCR beta CDR3 regions were amplified. HTBI primers were the set used in a first-round RT-PCR of the TCR CDR3. TCRdb redid the calling of the multiplex PCR reads with MiXCR, one entry per CDR3 protein. The sample lists over 700,000 distinct CDR3 sequences, 35% seen once, with less than 35% in the top ten. The specimen sequenced was blood. The receptors here all came from a woman between 40 and 50 years old with Graves' hyperthyroidism.

This clonotype was seen ten or more times. The V and J genes are TRBV7-2 and TRBJ1-4, with D maybe TRBD1 (5 bases). Germline V lookup: CDR1 SGHTA, CDR2 FQGNSA. This CDR3 region has 16 residues. The V end was cut by 1 base, the J end by 4 bases, with 13 bases between. CDR3 nucleotide sequence: TGTGCCAGCAGCTTAGGGATGCGGGGGGATAATGAAAAACTGTTTTTT. Protein: CASSLGMRGDNEKLFF.

This clonotype has only one observation. The junction does not match germline at one end; this may be a read error. The rearrangement uses TRBV7-3 and TRBJ1-4; tentative D call: TRBD1 (5 bases). This CDR3 spans 12 amino acids. CDR1 is SGHTA and CDR2 is FQGTGA in the germline V gene. The CDR3 sequence: CASSLQGISLLF. The CDR3 DNA follows: TGTGCCAGCAGCTTACAGGGTATAAGCCTGCTTTTT.

Concerning this clonotype: Since no conserved phenylalanine or tryptophan closes the CDR3, a read error is the likely cause. The rearrangement joins TRBV5-8 to TRBJ2-5; D is unresolved. Deletions cut 6 bases from V and 2 bases from J, with 11 bases between. Germline assignment: CDR1 SGHTS and CDR2 YDEGEE. The CDR3 spans 13 residues. The CDR3 loop reads CASTLVLQETQYL. CDR3 in DNA: TGTGCCAGCACCCTCGTTCTTCAAGAGACCCAGTACCTC.

In its sample, this clonotype was seen many times. The rearrangement joins TRBV5-6 to TRBJ1-2; perhaps TRBD1 as D (6 bases). Trimming shortened V by 4 bases and J by 4 bases, and 17 bases separated the two germline ends. Germline CDR1 reads SGHDT; CDR2 reads YYEEEE. This CDR3 is built from 15 residues. CDR3 residues: CASSADLPGVYGYTF. Written as DNA, the CDR3 is TGTGCCAGCAGCGCCGACCTTCCAGGGGTCTATGGCTACACCTTC.

The table lists this clonotype with a few counts. The J gene is TRBJ2-3, the V gene TRBV29-1; D not resolved. From germline, CDR1 is SQVTM and CDR2 ANQGSEA. Trimming stripped 4 bases from V and 0 bases from J, with 8 bases between. The CDR3 spans 13 residues. CDR3 sequence (DNA): TGCAGCGTTGTCCCATCTAGCACAGATACGCAGTATTTT. This translates into CSVVPSSTDTQYF.

This chain links TRBV24-1 with TRBJ2-1, with D tentatively TRBD1 (6 bases). CDR1 and CDR2 (germline): KGHDR, SFDVKD. The CDR3 has 14 residues. V lost 5 bases, J lost 6 bases, and 13 bases lay in between. CDR3 bases: TGTGCCACCAGTGCCGACCGGACAGTCAATGAGCAGTTCTTC. Amino acids: CATSADRTVNEQFF.

This chain connects TRBV7-2 to TRBJ1-3; D gene uncertain. Trimming took off 2 bases at V and 1 base at J, with 12 bases between the two ends. The CDR3 runs 16 residues. The germline gives CDR1 SGHTA, CDR2 FQGNSA. The CDR3 loop reads CASSLNWGLSGNTIYF. Written as DNA, the CDR3 is TGTGCCAGCAGCTTAAATTGGGGTTTATCTGGAAACACCATATATTTT.

CDR3 loop: CASSQAGHEQYF. CDR3 coding DNA: TGCGCCAGCAGCCAAGCGGGGCACGAGCAGTACTTC. The chain carries TRBV4-1 and TRBJ2-7; D assignment may be TRBD1 or TRBD2 (5 bases each). The V gene lost 1 base and the J gene lost 5 bases, with 6 bases spanning the gap. The length of the CDR3 is 12 residues. Germline CDR1 reads MGHRA; CDR2 reads YSYEKL.

This clonotype has at least ten counts. The chain uses TRBV9 and TRBJ1-2; D unclear. V was clipped by 0 bases and J by 3 bases, with 12 bases between them. There are 15 residues in the CDR3. Per germline, CDR1 SGDLS and CDR2 YYNGEE. Here the CDR3 DNA reads TGTGCCAGCAGCGTAGGATCGCGGGTAGACTATGGCTACACCTTC. The encoded protein is CASSVGSRVDYGYTF.

This clonotype was seen more than once but under ten times. The CDR3: CASSKTEPAGYTF. For the CDR3, the DNA is TGTGCCAGCAGTAAAACGGAACCGGCGGGCTACACCTTC. The chain joins TRBV11-2 to TRBJ1-2; no firm D call. V was trimmed by 6 bases and J by 8 bases, leaving 16 bases between them. Germline V gene data show CDR1 as SGHAT and CDR2 as FQNNGV. The CDR3 extends over 13 amino acids.

This clonotype was seen only a few times. V usage is TRBV12-3 or TRBV12-4 and J usage is TRBJ1-1; D not resolved. V was shortened by 5 bases and J by 4 bases, with 14 bases between the two germline ends. The CDR3 runs to 14 residues. The CDR3 sequence: CASSAQGVGTEAFF. The CDR3 nucleotides read TGTGCCAGCAGTGCCCAAGGTGTTGGCACTGAAGCTTTCTTT.

This clonotype has ten or more counts. The CDR3 loop reads CASSSPGPYEQYF. Written as DNA, the CDR3 is TGTGCCAGCAGCTCACCGGGACCCTACGAGCAGTACTTC. The genes are TRBV7-9 and TRBJ2-7, with D perhaps matching TRBD1 or TRBD2 (5 bases each). Trimming removed 4 bases from V and 2 bases from J, with 9 bases in between. The germline V gene encodes CDR1 SEHNR and CDR2 FQNEAQ (reference sequence). CDR3 length: 13 residues.

The chain employs TRBV7-9 and TRBJ2-7, with D possibly being TRBD1 (7 bases). Germline CDR1 is SEHNR and CDR2 is FQNEAQ (reference sequence). The CDR3 loop spans 16 amino acids. The germline V and J ends were trimmed by 6 bases and 4 bases, with 22 bases remaining between them. CDR3 bases: TGTGCCAGCAGTCTGAATTCCAGGGGGGCGAAATACGAGCAGTACTTC. Amino acid sequence: CASSLNSRGAKYEQYF.

This chain connects TRBV6-1 to TRBJ2-2; TRBD1 matches 12 bases. Germline V CDR1 and CDR2: MNHNS, SASEGT. The CDR3 loop spans 15 amino acids. V trimming: 5 bases; J trimming: 9 bases; junction bases outside the gene matches: 7. The CDR3 reads CASSPGTGGARELFF. CDR3 DNA: TGTGCCAGCAGTCCAGGGACAGGGGGCGCCCGGGAGCTGTTTTTT.

The V call is TRBV7-9, the J call TRBJ2-7; D is perhaps TRBD1 (6 bases). Germline V gives CDR1 SEHNR, CDR2 FQNEAQ (reference sequence). The length of the CDR3 is 15 residues. The V gene lost 3 bases and the J gene lost 0 bases, with 12 bases spanning the gap. CDR3 coding DNA: TGTGCCAGCAGCTTGTTGACAGGAGCCTCCTACGAGCAGTACTTC. This codes for CASSLLTGASYEQYF.

This clonotype has only a few counts. The gene calls are TRBV4-1 and TRBJ1-1; the D is unclear. Trimming shortened V by 0 bases and J by 11 bases, and 22 bases separated the two germline ends. CDR3 length: 16 residues. Germline CDR1 reads MGHRA; CDR2 reads YSYEKL. The CDR3 spells CASSQDWAGGPPRAFF. CDR3 nucleotide sequence: TGCGCCAGCAGCCAAGATTGGGCGGGTGGTCCACCACGGGCTTTCTTT.

This chain connects TRBV4-3 to TRBJ2-7, with D possibly matching TRBD1 (5 bases). This CDR3 is built from 14 residues. Per germline, CDR1 LGHNA and CDR2 YSLEER. V was cut by 5 bases and J by 0 bases, with 11 bases left in between. DNA for the CDR3: TGCGCCAGCAGCGAACAGGCCCACTCCTACGAGCAGTACTTC. It specifies CASSEQAHSYEQYF.

On this clonotype itself: At one of its ends the junction is not consistent with the germline gene, which may arise from a read error. The chain is built from TRBV10-3 and TRBJ1-2; D unclear. CDR1 is ENHRY and CDR2 is SYGVKD in the germline V gene. The CDR3 has 13 residues. This CDR3 reads CASSYEVDDGYTF. The DNA for the CDR3 is TGTGCCAGCAGTTACGAGGTTGACGATGGCTACACCTTC.

The chain combines TRBV29-1 with TRBJ2-5; D unresolved. The length of the CDR3 is 13 residues. Per germline, CDR1 SQVTM and CDR2 ANQGSEA. The germline V and J ends were trimmed by 7 bases and 2 bases, with 14 bases remaining between them. The DNA for the CDR3 is TGCAGCGCCCGCCATTACCAACAAGAGACCCAGTACTTC. Amino acids: CSARHYQQETQYF.

A note on this clonotype: A much larger clone lies one base from this, so it may be a read error. This chain uses TRBV11-3 with TRBJ2-7; 7 nucleotides agree with TRBD2. The CDR3 has 15 residues. The J segment lost 2 bases and the V segment lost 7 bases, leaving 11 bases of the junction unmatched. Germline assignment: CDR1 SGHNT and CDR2 YENEEA. Written as DNA, the CDR3 is TGTGCCAGCAACTTTCGGGGGGAGGGGACCTACGAGCAGTACTTC. Residues: CASNFRGEGTYEQYF.

The V and J genes are TRBV15 and TRBJ2-7, with 11 positions matching TRBD1. Trimming removed 1 base from V and 3 bases from J; junction bases left unmatched: 5. This CDR3 has 16 amino acids. Germline V gives CDR1 LNHNV, CDR2 YYDKDF (reference sequence). CDR3 residues: CATSRAGTGGLYEQYF. CDR3 nucleotides: TGTGCCACCAGCAGAGCCGGGACAGGGGGACTCTACGAGCAGTACTTC.